This T cell receptor (beta chain) was documented in a study of blood T cells in healthy people across ages. This clonotype has a handful of counts. Its antigen is not identified. Whole-study findings and limits: Lack of knowledge of donor CMV status possibly confounded expanded clonotype changes. A roughly linear age-dependent decrease characterized TCR beta diversity per million T cells.

With a J-beta primer mix and a sample-barcoded 5' primer, a second PCR ran roughly 6 to 11 cycles. Through a template-switch adaptor with 12 random nucleotides, each cDNA molecule received a tag. MiXCR was run by TCRdb on the 5' RACE reads, yielding one entry per CDR3 protein. The sample carries 550,000 to 750,000 distinct CDR3 sequences, 20% to 25% recorded once. Specimen: blood. This TCR was recovered from a man between 65 and 85 years old in good health.

CDR3 in DNA: TGTGCCAGCAGTCGCGAGAGCCCCGGGGTCTACACCTTC. Translated: CASSRESPGVYTF. This chain uses TRBV2 with TRBJ1-2; D is uncertain. CDR3 length: 13 amino acids. With 5 bases removed from V and 10 bases from J, the gap between germline ends came to 17 bases. Germline lookup yields CDR1 SNHLY and CDR2 FYNNEI. Variable domain in full (rest from reference TRBV2 and TRBJ1-2): EPEVTQTPSHQVTQMGQEVILRCVPISNHLYFYWYRQILGQKVEFLVSFYNNEISEKSEIFDDQFSVERPDGSNFTLKIRSTKLEDSAMYFCASSRESPGVYTFGSGTRLTVV.